This passage covers 18 T cell receptor beta chains from one sample sequenced in a study of regulatory T cells in long-lasting Graves disease. As to time point: newly diagnosed GD, antithyroid drugs for less than 3 months. The TCR library was prepared using RNA isolated from PBMCs. Researchers made TCR beta libraries by using iRepertoire HTBI primers and running Arm-PCR on CDR3 regions. TCRdb redid the calling of the multiplex PCR reads with MiXCR, one entry per CDR3 protein. Among fewer than 650,000 distinct CDR3 sequences listed, roughly 15% were seen once. These same records also appear under a second study, on T cells in Graves' hyperthyroidism and ophthalmopathy.

The sample here was peripheral blood mononuclear cells (PBMCs), taken at new diagnosis, from a patient treated with antithyroid drugs. These receptors originate from a woman aged 25 to 39 with Graves disease.

This chain connects TRBV19 to TRBJ1-2; TRBD1 agrees at 7 bases. Germline CDR1 LNHDA, CDR2 SQIVND (reference sequence). This CDR3 has 15 residues. V dropped 7 bases and J dropped 7; count of bases not matched to a gene: 15. CDR3 region: CASNTKHGTVVGYTF. CDR3 nucleotides: TGTGCCAGTAACACAAAACATGGGACAGTAGTTGGCTACACCTTC.

A note on this clonotype: A much larger clone differs by one base, so this may be a read error. The genes are TRBV29-1 and TRBJ2-1; D unresolved. The DNA end lines up better with TRBJ2-5; the J call may be wrong. Germline CDR1 and CDR2: SQVTM and ANQGSEA. The CDR3 has 12 amino acids. Written as DNA, the CDR3 is TGCAGCGTCCGGACGATGGTTGGGACCCAGTACTTC. This encodes CSVRTMVGTQYF.

The chain has TRBV9 and TRBJ2-7; D gene ambiguous. Germline loops: CDR1 SGDLS, CDR2 YYNGEE. The CDR3 is 15 residues long. With 0 bases removed from V and 1 base from J, the gap between germline ends came to 11 bases. As DNA, the CDR3 is TGTGCCAGCAGCGTAGGCACTGTCCCTTCCTACGAGCAGTACTTC. Its translation is CASSVGTVPSYEQYF.

This clonotype was observed at least ten times. The rearrangement joins TRBV28 to TRBJ2-4; D is possibly TRBD1 or TRBD2 (6 bases each). The ends were cut back, 6 bases at V and 7 bases at J, with 25 bases in the middle. CDR1 MDHEN and CDR2 SYDVKM come from the germline V gene. The CDR3 has 17 residues. The CDR3 DNA reads as TGTGCCAGCAGCAGTTTGACTCTGGGGCAGGGGAGGAACATTCAGTACTTC. Its protein product is CASSSLTLGQGRNIQYF.

This clonotype was recorded many times. The genes are TRBV2 and TRBJ2-3; 8 nucleotides match TRBD1. The CDR3 totals 15 residues. The germline V gene encodes CDR1 SNHLY and CDR2 FYNNEI. Trimming at V came to 3 bases and at J to 2 bases, leaving 4 bases not matched to a gene. The CDR3 bases are TGTGCCAGCAGTGAGACAGGGGACAACACAGATACGCAGTATTTT. It encodes CASSETGDNTDTQYF.

The V call is TRBV15, the J call TRBJ2-3; TRBD2 matches 8 bases. This CDR3 is built from 14 residues. Trimming cost V 4 bases and J 6 bases; bases outside gene matches: 6. Germline-derived CDR1 and CDR2 are LNHNV and YYDKDF (reference sequence). The CDR3 DNA sequence: TGTGCCACCAGCACTAGCGGGTTGGAGGATACGCAGTATTTT. The encoded protein is CATSTSGLEDTQYF.

This clonotype appeared a few times. The chain has TRBV3-1 and TRBJ2-1, with 11 bases fitting TRBD2. The CDR3 extends over 15 amino acids. Germline assignment: CDR1 LGHDT and CDR2 YNNKEL (reference sequence). V trimming: 5 bases; J trimming: 3 bases; junction bases outside the gene matches: 3. The CDR3 DNA reads TGTGCCAGCAGCTATACTAGCGGGAGCTACAATGAGCAGTTCTTC. This encodes CASSYTSGSYNEQFF.

The chain has TRBV5-6 and TRBJ2-6, with D perhaps given as TRBD1 or TRBD2 (5 bases each). In germline, CDR1 is SGHDT, CDR2 YYEEEE. The CDR3 has 15 amino acids. Trimming took 8 bases from V and 2 from J, leaving 14 bases between them. The CDR3 DNA follows: TGTGCCAGTCACTTCGGGGCGACTGGGGCCAACGTCCTGACTTTC. This translates into CASHFGATGANVLTF. Combining the CDR3 with reference TRBV5-6 and TRBJ2-6 gives the whole variable domain DAGVTQSPTHLIKTRGQQVTLRCSPKSGHDTVSWYQQALGQGPQFIFQYYEEEERQRGNFPDRFSGHQFPNYSSELNVNALLLGDSALYLCASHFGATGANVLTFGAGSRLTVL.

This chain joins TRBV18 and TRBJ1-6; TRBD1 is a possible D gene (5 bases). The V gene's germline CDR1 is KGHSH and CDR2 LQKENI. Deletions cut 4 bases from V and 9 bases from J, with 16 bases between. The CDR3 length is 15 residues. This CDR3 reads CASSLETGGGSPLHF. DNA for the CDR3: TGTGCCAGCTCACTCGAGACTGGGGGGGGTTCACCCCTCCACTTT. Variable domain in full (rest from reference TRBV18 and TRBJ1-6): NAGVMQNPRHLVRRRGQEARLRCSPMKGHSHVYWYRQLPEEGLKFMVYLQKENIIDESGMPKERFSAEFPKEGPSILRIQQVVRGDSAAYFCASSLETGGGSPLHFGNGTRLTVT.

This clonotype was counted between two and nine times. The chain employs TRBV19 and TRBJ1-5; tentative D call: TRBD1 (6 bases). V dropped 7 bases and J dropped 4 bases, with 14 bases sitting between them. This CDR3 spans 14 amino acids. CDR1 LNHDA and CDR2 SQIVND come from the germline V gene (reference sequence). The CDR3 is CASTGHRDNQPQHF. For the CDR3, the DNA is TGTGCCAGTACGGGGCACAGGGATAATCAGCCCCAGCATTTT. The full variable domain, in which reference TRBV19 and TRBJ1-5 provide the parts outside the CDR3, is DGGITQSPKYLFRKEGQNVTLSCEQNLNHDAMYWYRQDPGQGLRLIYYSQIVNDFQKGDIAEGYSVSREKKESFPLTVTSAQKNPTAFYLCASTGHRDNQPQHFGDGTRLSIL.

This clonotype was observed a single time. This may be a read error: a much more frequent sequence differs by one nucleotide. The V gene is TRBV5-1, the J gene TRBJ2-7; D remains ambiguous. Germline values: CDR1 SGHRS, CDR2 YFSETQ. This CDR3 is 14 amino acids long. Trimming cost V 0 bases and J 5 bases, with 12 bases left between them. CDR3 protein: CASSLVPGGHEQYF. DNA of the CDR3: TGCGCCAGCAGCTTGGTTCCAGGCGGCCACGAGCAGTACTTC. The variable domain in full, completed from reference TRBV5-1 and TRBJ2-7, reads KAGVTQTPRYLIKTRGQQVTLSCSPISGHRSVSWYQQTPGQGLQFLFEYFSETQRNKGNFPGRFSGRQFSNSRSEMNVSTLELGDSALYLCASSLVPGGHEQYFGPGTRLTVT.

This clonotype was recorded a few times. The chain carries TRBV19 and TRBJ1-1; TRBD1 matches at 9 bases. The V gene end was trimmed by 5 bases and the J gene end by 4 bases; junction bases not matched to a gene: 8. This CDR3 is built from 15 residues. Germline V gene data show CDR1 as LNHDA and CDR2 as SQIVND (reference sequence). In DNA, the CDR3 is TGTGCCAGTAGTTCCTGGACAGGGGCGGGCACTGAAGCTTTCTTT. Its translation is CASSSWTGAGTEAFF.

The sample holds many counts of this clonotype. The rearrangement joins TRBV5-1 to TRBJ2-1; TRBD2 matches at 12 bases. V gave up 3 bases and J gave up 7 bases; unmatched junction bases: 17. The germline gives CDR1 SGHRS, CDR2 YFSETQ. The CDR3 consists of 19 residues. The CDR3: CASSSALTSGSWVLNEQFF. The DNA of the CDR3 is TGCGCCAGCAGCTCCGCCCTGACTAGCGGGAGTTGGGTCCTAAATGAGCAGTTCTTC.

This clonotype has more than one count but fewer than ten. The V gene is TRBV2, the J gene TRBJ2-2, with D uncertain. V was clipped by 4 bases and J by 3 bases, with 12 bases between them. Germline CDR1 is SNHLY and CDR2 is FYNNEI. This CDR3 has 15 amino acids. The CDR3 sequence is CASSGDRTYTGELFF. The CDR3 nucleotides read TGTGCCAGCAGTGGTGATAGGACGTACACCGGGGAGCTGTTTTTT.

This clonotype was counted only a few times. V usage is TRBV5-1 and J usage is TRBJ2-3; D gene uncertain. Germline V gene lookup returns CDR1 SGHRS and CDR2 YFSETQ. The ends were cut back, 1 base at V and 7 bases at J, with 10 bases in the middle. This CDR3 is 13 amino acids long. CDR3 amino acids: CASSLWQQNTQYF. CDR3 DNA sequence: TGCGCCAGCAGCTTGTGGCAGCAAAATACGCAGTATTTT.

In this sample, this clonotype turned up many times. V and J are TRBV28 and TRBJ1-2; 11 bases match TRBD1. The CDR3 totals 16 residues. V was clipped by 5 bases and J by 5 bases; unmatched bases: 10. Germline V gene lookup returns CDR1 MDHEN and CDR2 SYDVKM. Here the CDR3 reads CASSPAGTGGRYGYTF. CDR3 nucleotide sequence: TGTGCCAGCAGTCCGGCCGGGACAGGGGGTCGATATGGCTACACCTTC.

This clonotype was observed a few times. CDR3 sequence reads: CASSYGRTSIGGYTF. In DNA, the CDR3 is TGTGCCAGCAGTTATGGTAGGACGTCGATCGGTGGCTACACCTTC. The chain carries TRBV6-2 or TRBV6-3 and TRBJ1-2; no firm D call. Germline V lookup: CDR1 MNHEY, CDR2 SVGEGT. With 3 bases removed from V and 7 bases from J, the gap between germline ends came to 18 bases. This CDR3 is 15 amino acids long.

The chain recombines TRBV3-1 with TRBJ2-2, with 8 bases lining up with TRBD2. Germline CDR1 LGHDT, CDR2 YNNKEL (reference sequence). J lost 1 base, V lost 1 base, and 5 bases had no gene match. CDR3 length equals 17 residues. The CDR3: CASSQVRLAGNTGELFF. In DNA form, the CDR3 reads TGTGCCAGCAGCCAAGTGAGGCTAGCGGGGAACACCGGGGAGCTGTTTTTT. The full variable domain, its missing parts supplied by reference TRBV3-1 and TRBJ2-2, is DTAVSQTPKYLVTQMGNDKSIKCEQNLGHDTMYWYKQDSKKFLKIMFSYNNKELIINETVPNRFSPKSPDKAHLNLHINSLELGDSAVYFCASSQVRLAGNTGELFFGEGSRLTVL.